This T cell receptor beta chain was sequenced in a study of T cell clonotyping in hematopoietic cell transplantation. Study as a whole: Recipients' pretransplant samples followed cytoreduction. Study-wide points: Higher Inverse Simpson Index values in graft donor and pretransplant recipient predicted broader posttransplant TCR diversity.

Documented time point: recipient sample about 28 days before transplant, after cytoreduction. Blood collection times were about day -28 and days 30, 100, 180 posttransplant. Germline assignment: CDR1 MNHNY and CDR2 SVGAGI (reference sequence). The CDR3 runs 11 residues. Only in-frame clones appear in the TCRdb table, and some are missing; sequencing was by immunoSEQ multiplex PCR. This table holds 26,000 or so clones, 82% found once. On this clone: Its antigen is not known.

The receptor was derived from a man between 40 and 49 years old with acute myeloid leukemia. Some clones in this sample may be carry-over from other donors' samples. Sample: peripheral blood mononuclear cells, taken before stem cell transplant. The chain carries TRBV6-6 and TRBJ2-5; possibly TRBD1 or TRBD2 for D (6 bases each). The CDR3 region has the DNA TGTGTATCGGGGGCTTCGGGGACCCAGTACTTC. The encoded protein is CVSGASGTQYF.